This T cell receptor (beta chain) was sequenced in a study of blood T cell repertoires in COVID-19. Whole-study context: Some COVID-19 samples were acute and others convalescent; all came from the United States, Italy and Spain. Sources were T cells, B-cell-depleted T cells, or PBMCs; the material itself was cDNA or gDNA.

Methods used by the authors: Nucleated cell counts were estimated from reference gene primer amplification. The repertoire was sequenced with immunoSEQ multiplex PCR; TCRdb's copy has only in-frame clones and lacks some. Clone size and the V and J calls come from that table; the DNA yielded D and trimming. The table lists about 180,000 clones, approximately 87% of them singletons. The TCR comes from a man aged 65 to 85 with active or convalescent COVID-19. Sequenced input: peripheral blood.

The CDR3 DNA reads as TGCGCCAGCAGCCAAGGATTAGCGGGAGAAAGGATAGATACGCAGTATTTT. It translates to CASSQGLAGERIDTQYF. V is TRBV4-3 and J is TRBJ2-3, with 9 bases lining up with TRBD2. The CDR3 runs 17 residues. Unmatched junction bases numbered 10, after V lost 1 base and J lost 5 bases. Per the germline V gene, CDR1 is LGHNA and CDR2 is YSLEER.